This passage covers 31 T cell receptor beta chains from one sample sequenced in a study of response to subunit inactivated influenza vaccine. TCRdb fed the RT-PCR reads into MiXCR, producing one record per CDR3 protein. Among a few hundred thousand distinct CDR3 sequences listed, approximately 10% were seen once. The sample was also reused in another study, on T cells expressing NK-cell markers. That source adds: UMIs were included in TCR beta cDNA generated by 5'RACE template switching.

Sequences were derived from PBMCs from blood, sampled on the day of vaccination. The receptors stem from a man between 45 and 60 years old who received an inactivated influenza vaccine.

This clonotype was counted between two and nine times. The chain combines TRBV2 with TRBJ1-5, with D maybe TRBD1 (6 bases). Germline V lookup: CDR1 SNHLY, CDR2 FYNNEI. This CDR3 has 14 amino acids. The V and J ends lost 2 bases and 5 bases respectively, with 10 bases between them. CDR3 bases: TGTGCCAGCAGTGAAAGGGGGGGGCATCAGCCCCAGCATTTT. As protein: CASSERGGHQPQHF.

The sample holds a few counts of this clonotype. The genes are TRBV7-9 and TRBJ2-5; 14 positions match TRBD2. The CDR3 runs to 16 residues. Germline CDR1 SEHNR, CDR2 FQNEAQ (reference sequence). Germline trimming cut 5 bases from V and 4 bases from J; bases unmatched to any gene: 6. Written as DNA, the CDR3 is TGTGCCAGCAGCCCTCGAGGACTAGCGGGAGGAGAGACCCAGTACTTC. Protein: CASSPRGLAGGETQYF.

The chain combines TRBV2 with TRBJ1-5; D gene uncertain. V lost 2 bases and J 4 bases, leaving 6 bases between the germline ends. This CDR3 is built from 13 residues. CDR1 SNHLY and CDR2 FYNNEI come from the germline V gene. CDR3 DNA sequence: TGTGCCAGCAGTGAACTTTTAAATCAGCCCCAGCATTTT. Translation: CASSELLNQPQHF.

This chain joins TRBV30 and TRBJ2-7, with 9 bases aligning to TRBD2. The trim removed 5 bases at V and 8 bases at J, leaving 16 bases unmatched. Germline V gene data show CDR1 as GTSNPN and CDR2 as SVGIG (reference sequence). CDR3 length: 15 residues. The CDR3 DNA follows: TGTGCCTGGTGCTTTAGCGGGAGCAGCGTTGATAAGCAGTACTTC. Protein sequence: CAWCFSGSSVDKQYF.

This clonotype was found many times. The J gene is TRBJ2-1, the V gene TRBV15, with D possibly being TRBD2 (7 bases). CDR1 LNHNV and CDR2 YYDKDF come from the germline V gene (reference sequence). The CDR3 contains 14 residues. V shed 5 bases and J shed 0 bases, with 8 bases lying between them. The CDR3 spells CATSGGASYNEQFF. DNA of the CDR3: TGTGCCACCAGCGGGGGGGCCTCCTACAATGAGCAGTTCTTC.

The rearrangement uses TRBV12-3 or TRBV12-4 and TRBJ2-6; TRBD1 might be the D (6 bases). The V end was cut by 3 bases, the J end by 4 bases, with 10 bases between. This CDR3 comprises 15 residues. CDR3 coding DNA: TGTGCCAGCAGTTTCTCAGGGGCAGGGGCCAACGTCCTGACTTTC. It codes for CASSFSGAGANVLTF.

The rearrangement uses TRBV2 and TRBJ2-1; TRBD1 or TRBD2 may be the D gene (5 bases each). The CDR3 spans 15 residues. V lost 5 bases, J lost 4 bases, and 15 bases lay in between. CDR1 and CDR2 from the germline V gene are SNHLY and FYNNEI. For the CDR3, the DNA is TGTGCCAGCAGTCCTCACGGGACGTCATACAATGAGCAGTTCTTC. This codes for CASSPHGTSYNEQFF.

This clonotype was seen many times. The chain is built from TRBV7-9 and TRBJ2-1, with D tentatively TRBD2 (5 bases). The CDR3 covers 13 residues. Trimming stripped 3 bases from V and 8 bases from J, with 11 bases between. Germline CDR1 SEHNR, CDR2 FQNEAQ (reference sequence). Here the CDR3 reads CASSFGSRDEQFF. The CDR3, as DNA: TGTGCCAGCAGCTTTGGGAGTAGGGATGAGCAGTTCTTC.

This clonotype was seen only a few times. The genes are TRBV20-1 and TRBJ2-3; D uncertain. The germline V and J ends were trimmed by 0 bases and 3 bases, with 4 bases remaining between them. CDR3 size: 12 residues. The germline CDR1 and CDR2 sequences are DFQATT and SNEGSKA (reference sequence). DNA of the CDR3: TGCAGTGCTAGAGATGAGACAGATACGCAGTATTTT. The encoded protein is CSARDETDTQYF.

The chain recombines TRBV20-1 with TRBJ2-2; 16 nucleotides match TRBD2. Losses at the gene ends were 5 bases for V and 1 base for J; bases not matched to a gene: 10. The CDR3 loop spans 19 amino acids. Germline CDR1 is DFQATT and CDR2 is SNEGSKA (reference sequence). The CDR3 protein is CSAPTGLAGGPGNTGELFF. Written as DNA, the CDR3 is TGCAGTGCTCCTACGGGACTAGCGGGAGGGCCAGGGAACACCGGGGAGCTGTTTTTT.

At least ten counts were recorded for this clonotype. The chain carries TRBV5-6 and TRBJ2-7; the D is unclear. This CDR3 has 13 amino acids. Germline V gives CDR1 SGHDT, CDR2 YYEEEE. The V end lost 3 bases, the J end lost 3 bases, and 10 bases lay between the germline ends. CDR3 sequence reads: CASSSTRIYEQYF. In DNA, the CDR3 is TGTGCCAGCAGCTCGACACGGATCTACGAGCAGTACTTC.

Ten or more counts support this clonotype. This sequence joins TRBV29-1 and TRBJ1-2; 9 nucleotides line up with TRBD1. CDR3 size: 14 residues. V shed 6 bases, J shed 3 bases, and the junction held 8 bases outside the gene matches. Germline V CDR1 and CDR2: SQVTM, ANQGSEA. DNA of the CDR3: TGCAGCGTCCTACAGGGGGCAAAGGACTATGGCTACACCTTC. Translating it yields CSVLQGAKDYGYTF.

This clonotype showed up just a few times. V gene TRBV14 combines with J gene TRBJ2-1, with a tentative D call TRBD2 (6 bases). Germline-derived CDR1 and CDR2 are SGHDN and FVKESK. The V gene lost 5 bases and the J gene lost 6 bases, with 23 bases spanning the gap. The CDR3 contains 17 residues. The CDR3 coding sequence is TGTGCCAGCAGCTCACCGAGCGGGCTTCTCCAGGGCAATGAGCAGTTCTTC. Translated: CASSSPSGLLQGNEQFF.

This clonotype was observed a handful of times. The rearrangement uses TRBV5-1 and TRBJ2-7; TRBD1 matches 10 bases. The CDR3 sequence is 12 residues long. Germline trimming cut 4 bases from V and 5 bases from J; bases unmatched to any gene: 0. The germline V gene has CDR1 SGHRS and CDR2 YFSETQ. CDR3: CASSGQGDEQYF. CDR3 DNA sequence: TGCGCCAGCAGCGGACAGGGGGACGAGCAGTACTTC.

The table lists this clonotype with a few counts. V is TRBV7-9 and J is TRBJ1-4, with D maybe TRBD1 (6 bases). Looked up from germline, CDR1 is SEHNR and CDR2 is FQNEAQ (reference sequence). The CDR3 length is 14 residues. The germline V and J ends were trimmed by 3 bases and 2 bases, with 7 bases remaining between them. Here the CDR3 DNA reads TGTGCCAGCAGCTTGGGACACACTAATGAAAAACTGTTTTTT. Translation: CASSLGHTNEKLFF.

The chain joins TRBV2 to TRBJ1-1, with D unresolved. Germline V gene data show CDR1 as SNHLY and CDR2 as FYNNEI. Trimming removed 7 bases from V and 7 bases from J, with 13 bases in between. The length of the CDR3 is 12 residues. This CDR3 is CASKQNSHEAFF. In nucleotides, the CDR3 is TGTGCCAGCAAACAGAACAGCCATGAAGCTTTCTTT.

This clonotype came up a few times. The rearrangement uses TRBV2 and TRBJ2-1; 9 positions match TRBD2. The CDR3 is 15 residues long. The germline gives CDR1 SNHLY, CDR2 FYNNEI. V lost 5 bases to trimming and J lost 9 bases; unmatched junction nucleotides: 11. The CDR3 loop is CASSPLAGGPGEQFF. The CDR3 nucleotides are TGTGCCAGCAGTCCCCTGGCGGGAGGGCCGGGTGAGCAGTTCTTC.

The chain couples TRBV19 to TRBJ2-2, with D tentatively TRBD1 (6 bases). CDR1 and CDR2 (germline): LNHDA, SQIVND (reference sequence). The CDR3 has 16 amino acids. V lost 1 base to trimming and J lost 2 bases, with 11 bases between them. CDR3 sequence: CASSIGGTLNTGELFF. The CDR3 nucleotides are TGTGCCAGTAGTATAGGGGGGACATTAAACACCGGGGAGCTGTTTTTT.

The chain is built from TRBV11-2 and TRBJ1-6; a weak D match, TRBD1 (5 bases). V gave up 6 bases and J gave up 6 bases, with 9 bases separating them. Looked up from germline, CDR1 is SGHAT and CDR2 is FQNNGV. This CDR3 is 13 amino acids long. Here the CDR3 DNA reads TGTGCCAGCAGGGTGGGGGGTAATTCACCCCTCCACTTT. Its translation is CASRVGGNSPLHF.

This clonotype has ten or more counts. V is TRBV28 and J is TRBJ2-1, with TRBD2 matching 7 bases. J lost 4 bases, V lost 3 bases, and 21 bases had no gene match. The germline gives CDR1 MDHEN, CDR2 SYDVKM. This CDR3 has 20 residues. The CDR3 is CASSFTIKVYGTTTYNEQFF. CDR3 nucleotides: TGTGCCAGCAGTTTTACAATTAAAGTATATGGGACTACAACATACAATGAGCAGTTCTTC.

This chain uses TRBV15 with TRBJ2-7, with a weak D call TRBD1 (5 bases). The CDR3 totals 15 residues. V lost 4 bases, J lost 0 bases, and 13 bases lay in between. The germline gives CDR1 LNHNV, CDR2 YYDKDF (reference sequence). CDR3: CATSKQVYSSYEQYF. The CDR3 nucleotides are TGTGCCACCAGCAAACAGGTCTACAGCTCCTACGAGCAGTACTTC.

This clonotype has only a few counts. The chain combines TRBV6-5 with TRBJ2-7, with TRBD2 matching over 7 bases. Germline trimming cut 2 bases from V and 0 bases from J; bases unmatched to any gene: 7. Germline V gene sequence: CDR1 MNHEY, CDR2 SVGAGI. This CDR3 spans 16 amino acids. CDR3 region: CASSYGLAVASYEQYF. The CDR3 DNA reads TGTGCCAGCAGTTACGGGCTAGCGGTAGCCTCCTACGAGCAGTACTTC.

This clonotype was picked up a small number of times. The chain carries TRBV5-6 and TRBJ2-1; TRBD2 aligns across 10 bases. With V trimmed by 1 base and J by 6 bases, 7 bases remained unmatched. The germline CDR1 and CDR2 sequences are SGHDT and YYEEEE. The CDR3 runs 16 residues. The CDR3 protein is CASSLYLAGVANEQFF. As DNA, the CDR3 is TGTGCCAGCAGCTTGTACCTAGCGGGGGTGGCCAATGAGCAGTTCTTC. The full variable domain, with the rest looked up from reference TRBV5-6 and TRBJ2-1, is DAGVTQSPTHLIKTRGQQVTLRCSPKSGHDTVSWYQQALGQGPQFIFQYYEEEERQRGNFPDRFSGHQFPNYSSELNVNALLLGDSALYLCASSLYLAGVANEQFFGPGTRLTVL.

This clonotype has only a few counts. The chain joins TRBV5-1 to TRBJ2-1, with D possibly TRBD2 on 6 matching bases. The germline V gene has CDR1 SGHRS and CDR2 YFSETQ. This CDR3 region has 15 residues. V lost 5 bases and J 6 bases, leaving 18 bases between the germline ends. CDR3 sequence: CASRPPGVVGNEQFF. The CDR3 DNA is TGCGCCAGCAGACCGCCGGGGGTAGTTGGCAATGAGCAGTTCTTC.

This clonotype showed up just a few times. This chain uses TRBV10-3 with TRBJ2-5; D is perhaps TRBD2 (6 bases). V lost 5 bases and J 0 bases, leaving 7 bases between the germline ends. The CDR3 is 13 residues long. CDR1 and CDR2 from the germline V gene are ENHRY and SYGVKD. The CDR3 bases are TGTGCCATCAGTAGCGGGTACCAAGAGACCCAGTACTTC. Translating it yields CAISSGYQETQYF.

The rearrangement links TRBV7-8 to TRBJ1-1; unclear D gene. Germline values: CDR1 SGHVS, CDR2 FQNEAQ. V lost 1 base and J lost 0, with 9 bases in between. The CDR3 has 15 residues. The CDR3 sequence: CASSLVIGVNTEAFF. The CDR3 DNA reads TGTGCCAGCAGCTTAGTCATCGGCGTGAACACTGAAGCTTTCTTT.

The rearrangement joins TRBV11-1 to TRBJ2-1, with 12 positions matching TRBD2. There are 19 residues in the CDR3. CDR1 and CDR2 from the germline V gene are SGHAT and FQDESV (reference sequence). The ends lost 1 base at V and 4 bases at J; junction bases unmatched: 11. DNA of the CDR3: TGTGCCAGCAGCTTAGATTCCCCCTTACTAGCGGGGGGTTACAATGAGCAGTTCTTC. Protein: CASSLDSPLLAGGYNEQFF. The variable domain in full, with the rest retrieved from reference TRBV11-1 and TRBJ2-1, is EAEVAQSPRYKITEKSQAVAFWCDPISGHATLYWYRQILGQGPELLVQFQDESVVDDSQLPKDRFSAERLKGVDSTLKIQPAELGDSAMYLCASSLDSPLLAGGYNEQFFGPGTRLTVL.

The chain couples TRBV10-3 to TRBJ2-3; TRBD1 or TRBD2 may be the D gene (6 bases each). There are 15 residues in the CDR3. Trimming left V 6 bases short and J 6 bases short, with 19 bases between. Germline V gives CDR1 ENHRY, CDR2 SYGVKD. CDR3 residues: CAISMRGGGGDTQYF. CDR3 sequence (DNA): TGTGCCATCAGCATGCGGGGCGGAGGGGGGGATACGCAGTATTTT.

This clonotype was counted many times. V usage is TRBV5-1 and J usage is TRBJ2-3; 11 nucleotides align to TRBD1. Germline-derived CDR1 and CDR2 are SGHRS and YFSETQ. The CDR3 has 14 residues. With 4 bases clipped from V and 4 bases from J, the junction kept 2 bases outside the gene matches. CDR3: CASSGQGAADTQYF. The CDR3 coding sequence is TGCGCCAGCAGCGGACAGGGGGCAGCAGATACGCAGTATTTT.

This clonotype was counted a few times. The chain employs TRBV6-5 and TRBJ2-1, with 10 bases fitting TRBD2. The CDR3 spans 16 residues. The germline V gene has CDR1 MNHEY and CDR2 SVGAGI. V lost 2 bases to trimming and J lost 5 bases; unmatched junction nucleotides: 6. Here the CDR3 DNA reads TGTGCCAGCAGTTACCTACGGACTAGCGGTGACAATGAGCAGTTCTTC. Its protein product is CASSYLRTSGDNEQFF.

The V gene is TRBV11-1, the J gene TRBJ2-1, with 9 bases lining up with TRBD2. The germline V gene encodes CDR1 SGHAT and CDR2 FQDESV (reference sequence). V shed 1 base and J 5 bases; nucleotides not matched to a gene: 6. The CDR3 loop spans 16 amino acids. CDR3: CASSLVLPSGNNEQFF. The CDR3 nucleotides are TGTGCCAGCAGCTTAGTCCTGCCTAGCGGGAACAATGAGCAGTTCTTC.